The clone carrying this T cell receptor (beta chain) was observed a single time. The antigen is not known. Described time point: cycle 4 day 1 (C4D1), after about 6 weeks of nivolumab. Each of the patients experienced relapse following autologous stem cell transplantation, and their brentuximab vedotin exposure differed. CDR3 length equals 13 residues. V lost 5 bases and J 1 base, leaving 9 bases between the germline ends. Germline CDR1 reads MNHNS; CDR2 reads SASEGT. This specimen comes from a study of PD-1 blockade in classical Hodgkin lymphoma. Background on the study: Patients had nivolumab dosed at 3 mg/kg, delivered intravenously every 2 weeks.

General study results and limits: Undefined causes, possibly disease activity or prior therapy, underlie the repertoire differences. Healthy donors were reported to have higher baseline TCR diversity than newly diagnosed patients.

Sequencing used immunoSEQ multiplex PCR; TCRdb keeps in-frame clones, though not all of them. This table has about 47,000 clones, about 80% appearing once. The genes are TRBV6-1 and TRBJ2-7, with a weak D call TRBD1 (6 bases). The clonotype comes from a human donor with classical Hodgkin lymphoma. The sample was peripheral blood mononuclear cells (PBMCs), taken before the fourth cycle of nivolumab. The CDR3 coding sequence is TGTGCCAGCAGTCGGACAGCTTCCTACGAGCAGTACTTC. As protein: CASSRTASYEQYF.